The clone carrying this T cell receptor (beta chain) was seen a handful of times. The CDR3 has 15 residues. Germline V lookup: CDR1 SGHRS, CDR2 YFSETQ. V was pared by 0 bases and J by 7 bases, with 13 bases between. These data come from a study of blood T cell repertoires in COVID-19. On the study more broadly: Specimens from acute and convalescent COVID-19 originated in the United States, Italy and Spain.

The table came from immunoSEQ multiplex PCR; TCRdb's copy has only in-frame clones and leaves some out. The sample records some 200,000 clones, approximately 86% being singletons. Sequenced input: peripheral blood. The genes are TRBV5-1 and TRBJ1-4; D is ambiguous. The sequence was collected from a man aged 55 to 70 with COVID-19, enrolled during active disease. CDR3 amino acids: CASSLDGERTEKLFF. DNA of the CDR3: TGCGCCAGCAGCTTGGATGGGGAGAGGACTGAAAAACTGTTTTTT.